The 32 T cell receptor beta chains below were found in one sample sequenced in a study of regulatory T cells in long-lasting Graves disease (dated by TCRdb to about 2021). Libraries were built with multiplex PCR. These reads were obtained on an Illumina HiSeq 4000. CDR3 regions were amplified by Arm-PCR with iRepertoire HTBI primers to construct TCR beta libraries. TCRdb itself trimmed the public reads at Q25 with fastp, ran MiXCR and retained productive beta chains. CDR3 protein duplicates are merged, each entry listing the most common genes and DNA. This sample lists 500,000 or so distinct CDR3 sequences; about 16% were detected once. Around 25% of the sample belongs to the ten largest clones. The time point label, as the study defines it: newly diagnosed GD, antithyroid drugs for less than 3 months. For both TCR sequencing and RNA sequencing, RNA was extracted from PBMCs in TRIzol. This sample was shared with a second study, whose subject was T cells in Graves' hyperthyroidism and ophthalmopathy.

The specimen comprised peripheral blood mononuclear cells (PBMCs), sampled at new diagnosis, from a patient treated with antithyroid drugs. These receptor sequences come from a woman aged 40 to 65 with Graves disease. Donor details come from another sample of the same person, matched by shared clones.

Many counts were recorded for this clonotype. V is TRBV3-1 and J is TRBJ2-5; 9 bases line up with TRBD2. The CDR3 has 14 residues. V trimming: 1 base; J trimming: 5 bases; junction bases outside the gene matches: 2. Germline CDR1 LGHDT, CDR2 YNNKEL (reference sequence). The CDR3 nucleotides are TGTGCCAGCAGCCAAGGCAGCGGGGGGGAGACCCAGTACTTC. Translated, it gives CASSQGSGGETQYF.

The rearrangement joins TRBV24-1 to TRBJ1-1; D uncertain. V lost 3 bases and J 0 bases, leaving 10 bases between the germline ends. CDR3 length: 15 amino acids. Looked up from germline, CDR1 is KGHDR and CDR2 is SFDVKD. The CDR3: CATSDPKRVNTEAFF. CDR3 DNA: TGTGCCACCAGTGATCCTAAGCGGGTGAACACTGAAGCTTTCTTT.

Many counts were recorded for this clonotype. The rearrangement uses TRBV28 and TRBJ1-1; D ambiguous. CDR3 length: 13 residues. The ends were cut back, 1 base at V and 0 bases at J, with 3 bases in the middle. Germline V CDR1 and CDR2: MDHEN, SYDVKM. Here the CDR3 reads CASSLYLNTEAFF. The CDR3 DNA sequence: TGTGCCAGCAGTTTATACCTGAACACTGAAGCTTTCTTT.

This clonotype has ten or more counts. The rearrangement links TRBV6-1 to TRBJ1-2; D gene uncertain. The CDR3 has 14 amino acids. Germline CDR1 MNHNS, CDR2 SASEGT. Trimming left V 0 bases short and J 0 bases short, with 5 bases between. DNA of the CDR3: TGTGCCAGCAGTGAAGCGGCGGCTAACTATGGCTACACCTTC. Translation gives CASSEAAANYGYTF.

Many counts were recorded for this clonotype. The chain has TRBV9 and TRBJ2-3, with 11 bases fitting TRBD2. Germline lookup yields CDR1 SGDLS and CDR2 YYNGEE. J gave up 0 bases and V 2 bases, and 11 bases lay outside the gene matches. This CDR3 region has 19 residues. CDR3 nucleotides: TGTGCCAGCAGCGTCCTTACTAGCGGGGGAGAAACTAGCACAGATACGCAGTATTTT. Translating it yields CASSVLTSGGETSTDTQYF.

This clonotype was seen only a few times. CDR3 nucleotide sequence: TGTGCCAGCAGCCACGCGCGGGGACAGGGCCTCTATGGCTACACCTTC. The encoded protein is CASSHARGQGLYGYTF. This rearrangement joins TRBV14 to TRBJ1-2; 9 bases align to TRBD1. The CDR3 sequence is 16 residues long. Germline V gene sequence: CDR1 SGHDN, CDR2 FVKESK. With 3 bases clipped from V and 4 bases from J, the junction kept 9 bases outside the gene matches.

The chain links TRBV6-2 or TRBV6-3 to TRBJ1-4; 9 positions agree with TRBD1. V was clipped by 7 bases and J by 0 bases; unmatched bases: 9. There are 17 residues in the CDR3. Germline V gene lookup returns CDR1 MNHEY and CDR2 SVGEGT. The CDR3 reads CASKGTGRIATNEKLFF. In DNA form, the CDR3 reads TGTGCCAGCAAGGGGACAGGGCGAATTGCAACTAATGAAAAACTGTTTTTT.

The chain uses TRBV7-2 and TRBJ2-5; D remains unclear. The CDR3 is 14 amino acids. Trimming took 1 base from V and 1 from J, leaving 7 bases between them. Looked up from germline, CDR1 is SGHTA and CDR2 is FQGNSA. CDR3 sequence reads: CASSLVVSQETQYF. The CDR3 DNA sequence: TGTGCCAGCAGCTTAGTAGTGTCCCAAGAGACCCAGTACTTC. The full variable domain, with the rest looked up from reference TRBV7-2 and TRBJ2-5, is GAGVSQSPSNKVTEKGKDVELRCDPISGHTALYWYRQSLGQGLEFLIYFQGNSAPDKSGLPSDRFSAERTGGSVSTLTIQRTQQEDSAVYLCASSLVVSQETQYFGPGTRLLVL.

The sample holds many counts of this clonotype. This chain connects TRBV6-1 to TRBJ2-3, with a tentative D call TRBD2 (6 bases). From germline, CDR1 is MNHNS and CDR2 SASEGT. The CDR3 is 14 amino acids. V lost 6 bases to trimming and J lost 3 bases, with 13 bases between them. CDR3: CASRGTLQTDTQYF. Here the CDR3 DNA reads TGTGCCAGCAGGGGGACTCTACAAACAGATACGCAGTATTTT.

This clonotype was recorded many times. The V and J genes are TRBV6-1 and TRBJ1-3; D remains unclear. This CDR3 comprises 13 residues. Trimming removed 5 bases at V and 4 bases at J, with 9 bases between. Germline V gene lookup returns CDR1 MNHNS and CDR2 SASEGT. The CDR3 protein is CASSQDGGNTIYF. In DNA, the CDR3 is TGTGCCAGCAGTCAGGACGGAGGAAACACCATATATTTT.

The chain carries TRBV9 and TRBJ2-3; TRBD2 matches 7 bases. This CDR3 has 15 amino acids. J was trimmed by 5 bases and V by 6 bases; bases with no gene match: 12. The V gene's germline CDR1 is SGDLS and CDR2 YYNGEE. The CDR3 DNA is TGTGCCAGCAAGAAACAAGCGGGGTCGGGAGATACGCAGTATTTT. It encodes CASKKQAGSGDTQYF.

J is TRBJ2-1 and V is TRBV6-5, with D uncertain. Trimming took off 0 bases at V and 12 bases at J, with 18 bases between the two ends. Germline assignment: CDR1 MNHEY and CDR2 SVGAGI. The CDR3 spans 15 residues. CDR3 bases: TGTGCCAGCAGTTACTCGAACAGCCCCTCGAAGGGGCAGTTCTTC. It codes for CASSYSNSPSKGQFF.

The CDR3 protein is CASSPGQYSYNSPLHF. CDR3 coding DNA: TGTGCCAGCAGCCCGGGACAATACTCCTATAATTCACCCCTCCACTTT. The chain combines TRBV14 with TRBJ1-6, with a weak D call TRBD1 (6 bases). V lost 4 bases to trimming and J lost 0 bases, with 10 bases between them. Germline CDR1 is SGHDN and CDR2 is FVKESK. This CDR3 has 16 amino acids.

This clonotype was counted only a few times. The genes are TRBV5-1 and TRBJ2-6; D perhaps matches TRBD2 (5 bases). This CDR3 spans 18 amino acids. Trimming removed 3 bases at V and 0 bases at J, with 16 bases between. In germline, CDR1 is SGHRS, CDR2 YFSETQ. CDR3 protein: CASSSSRGATSGANVLTF. The CDR3 DNA is TGCGCCAGCAGCTCCTCTCGGGGAGCCACCTCTGGGGCCAACGTCCTGACTTTC.

Ten or more counts support this clonotype. This chain uses TRBV27 with TRBJ2-7; TRBD2 matches at 9 bases. V shed 0 bases, J shed 7 bases, and the junction held 4 bases outside the gene matches. Germline values: CDR1 MNHEY, CDR2 SMNVEV (reference sequence). This CDR3 spans 14 amino acids. CDR3 loop: CASSLSAGGREQYF. CDR3 DNA sequence: TGTGCCAGCAGTTTATCTGCGGGGGGGCGAGAGCAGTACTTC.

This clonotype was picked up many times. The rearrangement links TRBV12-3 or TRBV12-4 to TRBJ2-7; possible D gene TRBD2, 5 bases. This CDR3 has 12 residues. Trimming took off 6 bases at V and 9 bases at J, with 15 bases between the two ends. CDR3 DNA sequence: TGTGCCAGCAGAGAGGACTGGGGTTGGCAGTACTTC. Its protein product is CASREDWGWQYF.

This clonotype occurred many times. The genes are TRBV3-1 and TRBJ2-7; possible D gene TRBD1, 6 bases. V was pared by 1 base and J by 2 bases, with 9 bases between. Germline V gene lookup returns CDR1 LGHDT and CDR2 YNNKEL (reference sequence). This CDR3 comprises 14 residues. CDR3 sequence: CASSQGHRAYEQYF. The DNA for the CDR3 is TGTGCCAGCAGCCAAGGACACAGGGCCTACGAGCAGTACTTC.

The chain carries TRBV6-2 or TRBV6-3 and TRBJ1-1; D is possibly TRBD1 (5 bases). V shed 0 bases and J shed 4 bases, with 12 bases lying between them. The CDR3 extends over 15 amino acids. CDR1 is MNHEY, CDR2 SVGEGT, per germline. CDR3 loop: CASSYSARVGTEAFF. CDR3 DNA: TGTGCCAGCAGTTACTCGGCCAGGGTGGGCACTGAAGCTTTCTTT.

On this clonotype itself: With a much larger clone just one base away, this may be a read error. This chain uses TRBV27 with TRBJ2-3, with D possibly TRBD1 on 5 matching bases. The DNA end lines up better with TRBJ1-5; the J call may be wrong. The CDR3 contains 15 residues. Germline-derived CDR1 and CDR2 are MNHEY and SMNVEV (reference sequence). The DNA of the CDR3 is TGTGCCAGCAGTTATGCGGGGGGGGGATCAGATACGCAGCATTTT. It encodes CASSYAGGGSDTQHF.

About this clonotype itself: A much larger clone is a single base away; this may be a read error. The chain has TRBV12-3 or TRBV12-4 and TRBJ1-2; D not certain. CDR3 length: 17 amino acids. The V end lost 7 bases, the J end lost 3 bases, and 24 bases lay between the germline ends. In DNA form, the CDR3 reads TGTGCCAGCACCCCCAGTGGGAGGGCACCCCTGGACTATGGCTACACCTTC. Translation: CASTPSGRAPLDYGYTF.

Points on this clonotype: Since a much larger clone is just one base distant, this may be a read error. The chain has TRBV6-2 or TRBV6-3 and TRBJ2-7; D might be TRBD1 (5 bases). The ends were cut back, 1 base at V and 5 bases at J, with 15 bases in the middle. From germline, CDR1 is MNHEY and CDR2 SVGEGT. The CDR3 runs 15 residues. CDR3 sequence reads: CASSYLRTSVDEQYF. As DNA, the CDR3 is TGTGCCAGCAGTTACTTGAGGACAAGCGTGGACGAGCAGTACTTC.

This clonotype was seen a handful of times. This rearrangement joins TRBV11-2 to TRBJ2-2, with 7 bases fitting TRBD1. Germline assignment: CDR1 SGHAT and CDR2 FQNNGV. The CDR3 consists of 15 residues. Losses at the gene ends were 5 bases for V and 3 bases for J; bases not matched to a gene: 6. CDR3 amino acids: CASSPLQGYTGELFF. The CDR3 nucleotides read TGTGCCAGCAGCCCACTACAGGGGTACACCGGGGAGCTGTTTTTT.

The sample holds a few counts of this clonotype. The chain uses TRBV14 and TRBJ1-6; no firm D call. The CDR3 sequence is 14 residues long. V shed 0 bases and J shed 10 bases, with 10 bases lying between them. The germline CDR1 and CDR2 sequences are SGHDN and FVKESK. CDR3 residues: CASSQDRGFSPLHF. Here the CDR3 DNA reads TGTGCCAGCAGCCAAGATCGCGGGTTCTCACCCCTCCACTTT.

A few counts support this clonotype. The rearrangement joins TRBV4-1 to TRBJ2-3, with 9 bases fitting TRBD2. V shed 0 bases and J 6 bases; nucleotides not matched to a gene: 10. Germline CDR1 is MGHRA and CDR2 is YSYEKL. CDR3 length equals 17 residues. For the CDR3, the DNA is TGCGCCAGCAGCCAAGAGGATCTAGCGGGACCAGGGGATACGCAGTATTTT. Its protein is CASSQEDLAGPGDTQYF.

This clonotype was detected only a few times. The V call is TRBV6-1, the J call TRBJ1-5, with D unresolved. There are 13 residues in the CDR3. The V gene's germline CDR1 is MNHNS and CDR2 SASEGT. The ends were cut back, 5 bases at V and 4 bases at J, with 9 bases in the middle. As DNA, the CDR3 is TGTGCCAGCAGTAACAGAGAGAATCAGCCCCAGCATTTT. Its translation is CASSNRENQPQHF.

This chain links TRBV6-1 with TRBJ1-5; a weak D match, TRBD1 (5 bases). Trimming stripped 9 bases from V and 0 bases from J, with 12 bases between. Germline V gene lookup returns CDR1 MNHNS and CDR2 SASEGT. This CDR3 has 14 amino acids. The CDR3 sequence is CASRGTGSNQPQHF. The DNA for the CDR3 is TGTGCCAGTCGGGGCACAGGTAGCAATCAGCCCCAGCATTTT.

This clonotype came up a few times. The chain employs TRBV3-1 and TRBJ2-1; 10 nucleotides line up with TRBD1. The J segment lost 9 bases and the V segment lost 4 bases, leaving 0 bases of the junction unmatched. This CDR3 contains 12 residues. In germline, CDR1 is LGHDT, CDR2 YNNKEL (reference sequence). CDR3 coding DNA: TGTGCCAGCAGCCGGACAGGGGGTGAGCAGTTCTTC. It encodes CASSRTGGEQFF.

The chain recombines TRBV7-2 with TRBJ2-7; D gene ambiguous. The germline CDR1 and CDR2 sequences are SGHTA and FQGNSA. The CDR3 contains 12 residues. With 2 bases removed from V and 5 bases from J, the gap between germline ends came to 7 bases. In DNA form, the CDR3 reads TGTGCCAGCAGCTTACCCCCTCACGAGCAGTACTTC. Its translation: CASSLPPHEQYF.

This clonotype was counted between two and nine times. The chain uses TRBV5-1 and TRBJ2-7; 10 nucleotides align to TRBD1. V was clipped by 4 bases and J by 2 bases; unmatched bases: 3. CDR1 and CDR2 (germline): SGHRS, YFSETQ. The CDR3 consists of 14 residues. The CDR3 region is CASSTGTGAYEQYF. The CDR3 DNA sequence: TGCGCCAGCAGCACAGGGACAGGGGCCTACGAGCAGTACTTC.

This clonotype was recorded many times. The chain recombines TRBV5-4 with TRBJ2-3; maybe TRBD1 (6 bases). The CDR3 totals 15 residues. CDR1 is SGHNT, CDR2 YYREEE, per germline (reference sequence). V was clipped by 3 bases and J by 0 bases, with 11 bases between them. In DNA, the CDR3 is TGTGCCAGCAGCTGGGACGGGACAAGCACAGATACGCAGTATTTT. It is translated as CASSWDGTSTDTQYF. The entire variable domain, with the rest obtained from reference TRBV5-4 and TRBJ2-3, is as follows: ETGVTQSPTHLIKTRGQQVTLRCSSQSGHNTVSWYQQALGQGPQFIFQYYREEENGRGNFPPRFSGLQFPNYSSELNVNALELDDSALYLCASSWDGTSTDTQYFGPGTRLTVL.

This clonotype was seen at least ten times. The chain combines TRBV6-1 with TRBJ1-1; weak D call: TRBD1 (5 bases). V dropped 7 bases and J dropped 11 bases, with 14 bases sitting between them. Germline CDR1 MNHNS, CDR2 SASEGT. The CDR3 spans 11 residues. CDR3 DNA: TGTGCCAGCACTCAAGGAGGGGACGCTTTCTTT. Amino acids: CASTQGGDAFF.

This clonotype appeared a few times. J is TRBJ1-6 and V is TRBV7-2; 7 positions agree with TRBD1. The CDR3 spans 15 residues. The J segment lost 7 bases and the V segment lost 1 base, leaving 4 bases of the junction unmatched. The germline V gene encodes CDR1 SGHTA and CDR2 FQGNSA. The CDR3 DNA reads as TGTGCCAGCAGCTTAGAGTACAGGGGAAATTCACCCCTCCACTTT. This gives the protein CASSLEYRGNSPLHF.